The 22 T cell receptor beta chains presented below share a single source sample, sequenced in a study of neurological immune-mediated disorders. TCRdb redid the calling of the 5' RACE reads with MiXCR, one entry per CDR3 protein. The table lists about 65,000 distinct CDR3 sequences, 3.5% to 4.5% of them singletons. The material sequenced was PBMCs. The receptors derive from a man aged 50 or older with multiple sclerosis.

This clonotype has at least ten counts. The rearrangement joins TRBV10-3 to TRBJ1-1, with D possibly matching TRBD1 (5 bases). Germline-derived CDR1 and CDR2 are ENHRY and SYGVKD. The CDR3 contains 14 residues. Trimming took 7 bases from V and 4 from J, leaving 16 bases between them. The CDR3 region is CAITNTGSGTEAFF. Here the CDR3 DNA reads TGTGCCATCACTAATACAGGTTCGGGCACTGAAGCTTTCTTT.

This clonotype was counted at least ten times. The rearrangement links TRBV5-1 to TRBJ2-3; tentatively, D is TRBD1 (6 bases). This CDR3 is built from 13 residues. CDR1 is SGHRS, CDR2 YFSETQ, per germline. Trimming cost V 6 bases and J 0 bases, with 8 bases left between them. Here the CDR3 reads CASKGTSTDTQYF. The CDR3 bases are TGCGCCAGCAAGGGGACAAGCACAGATACGCAGTATTTT.

A note on this clonotype: Being one base from a much bigger clone, this may be a read error. Here the CDR3 omits its conserved ending phenylalanine or tryptophan, so a read error is the likely source. J is TRBJ2-7 and V is TRBV5-1, with 7 bases matching TRBD1. Germline lookup yields CDR1 SGHRS and CDR2 YFSETQ. This CDR3 is 16 amino acids long. Trimming at V came to 0 bases and at J to 2 bases, leaving 8 bases not matched to a gene. CDR3 in amino acids: CASSLGMGDRPYEQYD. CDR3 bases: TGCGCCAGCAGCTTGGGAATGGGGGACAGACCCTACGAGCAGTACGAC.

This clonotype has at least ten counts. Relative to the germline gene, one junction end is altered; a read error may explain this. This chain connects TRBV11-2 to TRBJ1-2; tentative D call: TRBD1 (6 bases). The CDR3 is 13 amino acids. Looked up from germline, CDR1 is SGHAT and CDR2 is FQNNGV. CDR3 DNA: TGTGCCAGCAGCCCACTGACAGGATATGGCTACCCCTTC. Its protein product is CASSPLTGYGYPF. Full variable domain (rest looked up from reference TRBV11-2 and TRBJ1-2): EAGVAQSPRYKIIEKRQSVAFWCNPISGHATLYWYQQILGQGPKLLIQFQNNGVVDDSQLPKDRFSAERLKGVDSTLKIQPAKLEDSAVYLCASSPLTGYGYPFGSGTRLTVV.

This clonotype was recorded many times. This chain joins TRBV6-5 and TRBJ1-1, with 10 bases lining up with TRBD1. J gave up 6 bases and V 4 bases, and 5 bases lay outside the gene matches. This CDR3 has 14 amino acids. The V gene's germline CDR1 is MNHEY and CDR2 SVGAGI. CDR3 loop: CASSLDRGLAEAFF. DNA of the CDR3: TGTGCCAGCAGTTTAGACAGGGGGCTGGCTGAAGCTTTCTTT.

The gene calls are TRBV21-1 and TRBJ2-6. TRBV21-1 represents a pseudogene. CDR3 length: 17 amino acids. Written as DNA, the CDR3 is TGTGCCAGCAGCAAAGGTGGCAGACTCTCTGGGGCCAACGTCCTGACTTTC. Residues: CASSKGGRLSGANVLTF.

This clonotype has ten or more counts. This chain links TRBV29-1 with TRBJ2-1; D is possibly TRBD1 (6 bases). Trimming cost V 6 bases and J 7 bases, with 16 bases left between them. There are 13 residues in the CDR3. The V gene's germline CDR1 is SQVTM and CDR2 ANQGSEA. The CDR3 sequence is CSVGHIVDNEQFF. In DNA, the CDR3 is TGCAGCGTGGGACACATCGTGGATAATGAGCAGTTCTTC.

Many counts were recorded for this clonotype. This chain uses TRBV5-1 with TRBJ2-7; tentative D call: TRBD1 (6 bases). The length of the CDR3 is 14 residues. The V and J ends lost 0 bases and 5 bases respectively, with 12 bases between them. Per germline, CDR1 SGHRS and CDR2 YFSETQ. CDR3 protein: CASSLDPGADEQYF. The CDR3 nucleotides are TGCGCCAGCAGCTTGGATCCAGGGGCGGACGAGCAGTACTTC.

This clonotype was counted ten times or more. The chain has TRBV20-1 and TRBJ2-5; no clear D gene. CDR1 and CDR2 from the germline V gene are DFQATT and SNEGSKA (reference sequence). The CDR3 runs 13 residues. V was trimmed by 1 base and J by 2 bases, leaving 8 bases between them. CDR3 sequence (DNA): TGCAGTGCTAGAGCAGTGAGACAAGAGACCCAGTACTTC. This gives the protein CSARAVRQETQYF.

This clonotype was counted only a few times. This could be a read error, since a much larger clone is one nucleotide away. The CDR3 ends on some other residue instead of the conserved phenylalanine or tryptophan, so this is likely a read error. The gene calls are TRBV6-5 and TRBJ2-5; D call uncertain. Trimming pared 7 bases from V and 4 bases from J, leaving 10 bases between. Germline CDR1 and CDR2: MNHEY and SVGAGI. This CDR3 has 12 residues. As DNA, the CDR3 is TGTGCCAGCACCAACGACCGAGAGACCCAGTACTGC. Translation gives CASTNDRETQYC.

This clonotype was counted ten times or more. The V gene is TRBV12-3 or TRBV12-4, the J gene TRBJ1-3, with TRBD1 matching 7 bases. The V segment lost 6 bases and the J segment 2 bases; nucleotides outside the gene matches: 4. The length of the CDR3 is 14 residues. CDR3 coding DNA: TGTGCCAGCAGGAGTACAGGGGCTGGAAACACCATATATTTT. Translation: CASRSTGAGNTIYF.

This clonotype appeared many times. The chain uses TRBV20-1 and TRBJ2-1; D might be TRBD1 or TRBD2, each matching 6 bases. The CDR3 totals 15 residues. CDR1 and CDR2 from the germline V gene are DFQATT and SNEGSKA (reference sequence). V was trimmed by 2 bases and J by 6 bases, leaving 17 bases between them. Here the CDR3 DNA reads TGCAGTGCTAGATCGGGGGCGCGATCGGTCAATGAGCAGTTCTTC. Translation: CSARSGARSVNEQFF.

This clonotype has a count of ten or more. The rearrangement joins TRBV10-3 to TRBJ2-2; no clear D gene. This CDR3 is built from 14 residues. V lost 0 bases and J 3 bases, leaving 5 bases between the germline ends. From germline, CDR1 is ENHRY and CDR2 SYGVKD. This CDR3 reads CAISESLHTGELFF. DNA for the CDR3: TGTGCCATCAGTGAGTCTCTGCACACCGGGGAGCTGTTTTTT.

In its sample, this clonotype was seen many times. The chain is built from TRBV6-6 and TRBJ2-5; D is unclear. The CDR3 totals 12 residues. Trimming took off 0 bases at V and 5 bases at J, with 4 bases between the two ends. Looked up from germline, CDR1 is MNHNY and CDR2 is SVGAGI (reference sequence). The CDR3 DNA reads as TGTGCCAGCAGTTACTCTACGGAGACCCAGTACTTC. It translates to CASSYSTETQYF.

Regarding this clonotype: One end of the junction does not line up with germline, which may come from a read error. The rearrangement joins TRBV5-1 to TRBJ1-6, with D possibly matching TRBD1 (5 bases). Germline CDR1 SGHRS, CDR2 YFSETQ. The CDR3 consists of 14 residues. The CDR3 loop reads CASRLGQGGSPLNF. The CDR3 DNA is TGCGCCAGCAGGCTTGGGCAGGGTGGTTCACCCCTCAACTTT. Using reference TRBV5-1 and TRBJ1-6 for the parts outside the CDR3, the full variable domain is KAGVTQTPRYLIKTRGQQVTLSCSPISGHRSVSWYQQTPGQGLQFLFEYFSETQRNKGNFPGRFSGRQFSNSRSEMNVSTLELGDSALYLCASRLGQGGSPLNFGNGTRLTVT.

This chain joins TRBV2 and TRBJ2-5, with 8 nucleotides matching TRBD1. V lost 4 bases, J lost 2 bases, and 6 bases stayed unmatched. Germline CDR1 SNHLY, CDR2 FYNNEI. The length of the CDR3 is 15 residues. The CDR3 loop is CASSGTGGRQETQYF. The CDR3 nucleotides read TGTGCCAGCAGTGGAACAGGGGGTCGGCAAGAGACCCAGTACTTC.

There are many counts of this clonotype. The chain joins TRBV12-3 or TRBV12-4 to TRBJ2-5; 7 nucleotides align to TRBD2. The CDR3 has 13 residues. V was pared by 6 bases and J by 1 base, with 2 bases of the junction left unmatched. The CDR3 reads CASSGGTQETQYF. The CDR3, as DNA: TGTGCCAGCAGCGGGGGGACCCAAGAGACCCAGTACTTC.

This clonotype showed up just a few times. The CDR3 ends on some other residue instead of the conserved phenylalanine or tryptophan, so this is likely a read error. CDR3 sequence: CASSLNLGSSYNEQFI. The CDR3 nucleotides are TGTGCCAGCAGCTTAAATCTGGGGAGCTCCTACAATGAGCAGTTCATC. This chain uses TRBV7-3 with TRBJ2-1; TRBD2 is a possible D gene (5 bases). Trimming left V 1 base short and J 0 bases short, with 10 bases between. The CDR3 runs 16 residues. CDR1 and CDR2 from the germline V gene are SGHTA and FQGTGA.

Only a few counts were recorded for this clonotype. The chain couples TRBV20-1 to TRBJ1-5, with D perhaps matching TRBD1 (6 bases). Germline CDR1 and CDR2: DFQATT and SNEGSKA (reference sequence). V dropped 3 bases and J dropped 0 bases, with 15 bases sitting between them. This CDR3 comprises 16 residues. The CDR3 DNA reads as TGCAGTGCTAGGAGCTCAGGGACACTTAGCAATCAGCCCCAGCATTTT. It translates to CSARSSGTLSNQPQHF.

This clonotype was seen a few times. This chain links TRBV6-6 with TRBJ1-5, with 7 bases identical to TRBD1. The J segment lost 0 bases and the V segment lost 8 bases, leaving 7 bases of the junction unmatched. The length of the CDR3 is 15 residues. Per the germline V gene, CDR1 is MNHNY and CDR2 is SVGAGI (reference sequence). In nucleotides, the CDR3 is TGTGCCAGCGGGGACAGCCCTTATAGCAATCAGCCCCAGCATTTT. Protein product: CASGDSPYSNQPQHF.

With regard to this clonotype: One junction end does not reproduce the germline sequence, and a read error may be involved. The chain uses TRBV6-5 and TRBJ1-6, with a weak D call TRBD1 (5 bases). The CDR3 runs 15 residues. In germline, CDR1 is MNHEY, CDR2 SVGAGI. CDR3 residues: CASRKPGVKDSPLNF. The CDR3 DNA is TGTGCCAGCAGAAAGCCGGGGGTAAAGGATTCACCCCTCAACTTT.

This clonotype was counted many times. The gene calls are TRBV28 and TRBJ2-3; the D is unclear. Trimming removed 1 base from V and 9 bases from J, with 8 bases in between. Looked up from germline, CDR1 is MDHEN and CDR2 is SYDVKM. The CDR3 has 12 residues. The CDR3: CASSLFGKTQYF. CDR3 bases: TGTGCCAGCAGTTTATTTGGGAAGACGCAGTATTTT.